This T cell receptor (beta chain) was obtained from a study of shared clonotypes between healthy human individuals. Study conclusions and caveats: Non-shared clonotypes showed lower generation probabilities than clonotypes common to all four donors. Blood alone was sampled, and tissue repertoires likely differ. Incompleteness in sorted-subset sequencing, despite large depth, was shown by rarefaction.

From germline, CDR1 is MDHEN and CDR2 SYDVKM. Unmatched junction bases numbered 14, after V lost 4 bases and J lost 2 bases. The CDR3 runs 18 residues. Naive CD8 cells comprised CD45RO-negative, CCR7-positively selected cells, excluding terminally differentiated effector memory CD45RA+ cells. Every donor was a Caucasian adult from Nashville, Tennessee. Notes on this clone: Its antigen remains unidentified.

Data came from immunoSEQ multiplex PCR; TCRdb stores just in-frame clones and leaves some out. This table has some 2,100,000 clones, about 92% appearing once. The rearrangement uses TRBV28 and TRBJ2-3; 8 bases map to TRBD1. Sequencing was performed on naive CD8+ T cells from PBMCs. The source is a man younger than 35 in good health. Some clones in this sample may be carry-over from other donors' samples. The CDR3 DNA is TGTGCCAGCAGTTCCCACCCTCGCGGGACAGGTATCACAGATACGCAGTATTTT. This translates into CASSSHPRGTGITDTQYF.